A single T cell receptor beta chain is shown here with its context. What it binds is unknown. Repertoires were generated with immunoSEQ multiplex PCR, while TCRdb's copy carries only in-frame clones and drops some. The sample includes 70,000 to 95,000 clones, just over 90% of them seen just once. Germline V lookup: CDR1 SGHTA, CDR2 FQGNSA. Trimming cost V 5 bases and J 1 base, with 16 bases left between them. The CDR3 has 16 amino acids. The data are from a study of T cell responses to AZD1222 COVID-19 vaccine. General study findings and limits: The CD4 TCRs associated with vaccination extended across spike and predominated at 160-218 and 743-854. Baseline serology detected seropositivity in only 6 or 7 AZD1222 recipients. None of the repertoires were sampled until the peak T cell response had passed.

This sequence originates from an adult who received the AZD1222 COVID-19 vaccine. Sequencing used peripheral blood, obtained 28 days after the second AZD1222 dose. The chain has TRBV7-2 and TRBJ2-3; no firm D call. CDR3 in DNA: TGTGCCAGCAGCCCCCAAACGACGACCGGCACAGATACGCAGTATTTT. Protein sequence: CASSPQTTTGTDTQYF. The entire variable domain, with the rest obtained from reference TRBV7-2 and TRBJ2-3, is as follows: GAGVSQSPSNKVTEKGKDVELRCDPISGHTALYWYRQSLGQGLEFLIYFQGNSAPDKSGLPSDRFSAERTGGSVSTLTIQRTQQEDSAVYLCASSPQTTTGTDTQYFGPGTRLTVL.